This T cell receptor beta chain was recorded in a study of CD8+CD57+ T cells in acquired aplastic anemia. In patients chosen for sequencing, flow cytometry had shown CD8+CD57+ cell expansion. Severe acquired aplastic anemia was the diagnosis recorded for all patients. At the time of blood sampling, patients had not yet received any therapy. CDR3 length: 15 residues. Trimming removed 4 bases at V and 12 bases at J, with 19 bases between. Looked up from germline, CDR1 is SGHVS and CDR2 is FQNEAQ. With respect to this clonotype: Its antigen is currently unknown.

Profiling of TCR beta VDJ combinations and CDR3 sequences used genomic DNA as template. Each CDR3 protein is one row after TCRdb ran MiXCR on the reads. The table records 250,000 to 350,000 distinct CDR3 sequences, under 60% of them present only once. Study-wide results and limits: Some 28 sequences, all CD8+ CDR3, were shared between patients and controls.

The chain joins TRBV7-8 to TRBJ1-6; D remains unclear. Source material: sorted CD4+, CD8+, or CD8+CD57+ T cells (not recorded which) from PBMCs. The sequence was obtained from a human donor with aplastic anemia. The CDR3 nucleotides read TGTGCCAGCAGCTCCGTGGGAGTATGGGGTGGACCCCTCCACTTT. Its protein product is CASSSVGVWGGPLHF.